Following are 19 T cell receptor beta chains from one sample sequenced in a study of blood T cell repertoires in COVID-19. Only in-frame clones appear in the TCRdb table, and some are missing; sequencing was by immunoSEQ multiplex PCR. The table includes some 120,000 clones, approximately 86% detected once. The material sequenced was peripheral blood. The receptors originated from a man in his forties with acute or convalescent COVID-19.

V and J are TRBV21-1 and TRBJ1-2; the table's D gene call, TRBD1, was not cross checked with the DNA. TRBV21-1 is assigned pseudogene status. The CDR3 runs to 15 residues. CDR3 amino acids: CASSKEEDRFYGYTF. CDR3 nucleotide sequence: TGTGCCAGCAGCAAAGAAGAGGACAGGTTTTATGGCTACACCTTC.

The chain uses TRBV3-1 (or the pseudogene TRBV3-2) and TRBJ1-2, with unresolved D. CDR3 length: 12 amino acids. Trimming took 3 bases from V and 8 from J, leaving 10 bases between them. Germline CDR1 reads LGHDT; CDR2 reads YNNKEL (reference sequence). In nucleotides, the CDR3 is TGTGCCAGCAGCCAGTTGGGCGTGGGCTACACCTTC. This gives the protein CASSQLGVGYTF.

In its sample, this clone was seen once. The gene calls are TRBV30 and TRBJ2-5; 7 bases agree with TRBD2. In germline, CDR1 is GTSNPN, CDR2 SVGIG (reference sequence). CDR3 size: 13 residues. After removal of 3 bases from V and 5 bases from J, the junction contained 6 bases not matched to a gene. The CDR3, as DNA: TGTGCCTGGAGCTGGGGGGGTTTGGAGACCCAGTACTTC. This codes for CAWSWGGLETQYF.

The CDR3: CASSKGQGPYEQYF. The CDR3 nucleotides are TGTGCCAGCAGCAAGGGACAGGGCCCCTACGAGCAGTACTTC. The chain employs TRBV7-8 and TRBJ2-7; 9 bases match TRBD1. This CDR3 contains 14 residues. The V segment lost 5 bases and the J segment 2 bases; nucleotides outside the gene matches: 4. CDR1 is SGHVS and CDR2 is FQNEAQ in the germline V gene.

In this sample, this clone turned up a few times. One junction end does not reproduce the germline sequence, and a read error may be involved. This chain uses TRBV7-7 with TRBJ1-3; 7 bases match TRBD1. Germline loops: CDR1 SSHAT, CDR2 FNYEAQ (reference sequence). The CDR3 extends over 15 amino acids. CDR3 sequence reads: CASSLAQGSGNTIYF. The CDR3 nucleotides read TGTGCTAGCAGCTTAGCACAGGGGTCTGGAAACACCATATATTTT.

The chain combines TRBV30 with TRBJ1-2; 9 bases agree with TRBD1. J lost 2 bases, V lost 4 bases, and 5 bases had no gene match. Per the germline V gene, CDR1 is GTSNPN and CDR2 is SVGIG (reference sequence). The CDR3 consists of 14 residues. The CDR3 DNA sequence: TGTGCCTGGACGTCCGGGACAGGGAACTATGGCTACACCTTC. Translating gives CAWTSGTGNYGYTF.

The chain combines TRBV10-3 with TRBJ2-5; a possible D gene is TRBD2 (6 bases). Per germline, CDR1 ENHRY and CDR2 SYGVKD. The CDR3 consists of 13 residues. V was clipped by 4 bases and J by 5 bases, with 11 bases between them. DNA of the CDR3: TGTGCCATCAGTGGGGGCGGGGTGGAGACCCAGTACTTC. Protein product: CAISGGGVETQYF.

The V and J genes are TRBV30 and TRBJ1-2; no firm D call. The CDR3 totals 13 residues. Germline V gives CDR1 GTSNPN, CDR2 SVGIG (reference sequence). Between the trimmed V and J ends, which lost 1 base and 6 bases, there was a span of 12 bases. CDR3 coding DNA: TGTGCCTGGAGTGAAAGCCCATTTCATGGCTACACCTTC. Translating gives CAWSESPFHGYTF. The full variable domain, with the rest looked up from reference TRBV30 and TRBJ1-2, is SQTIHQWPATLVQPVGSPLSLECTVEGTSNPNLYWYRQAAGRGLQLLFYSVGIGQISSEVPQNLSASRPQDRQFILSSKKLLLSDSGFYLCAWSESPFHGYTFGSGTRLTVV.

DNA for the CDR3: TGTGCCAGCAGCTTGATGGTCTTTCGCGGGGGGACTTCCTACGAGCAGTACTTC. Its protein is CASSLMVFRGGTSYEQYF. The gene calls are TRBV11-2 and TRBJ2-7; 8 bases are shared with TRBD2. Germline loops: CDR1 SGHAT, CDR2 FQNNGV. The length of the CDR3 is 18 residues. The J segment lost 1 base and the V segment lost 3 bases, leaving 14 bases of the junction unmatched.

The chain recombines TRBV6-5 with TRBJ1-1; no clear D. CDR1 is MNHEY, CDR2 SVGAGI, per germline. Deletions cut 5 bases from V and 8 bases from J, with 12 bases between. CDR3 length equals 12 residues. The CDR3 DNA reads TGTGCCAGCAGTAGATCCAGGATCGAAGCTTTCTTT. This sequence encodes CASSRSRIEAFF.

The chain's CDR3 is CASSFAGHNPNYGYTF. The CDR3 DNA sequence: TGTGCCAGTAGTTTCGCGGGCCACAATCCCAACTATGGCTACACCTTC. This chain uses TRBV19 with TRBJ1-2; no clear D. Trimming shortened V by 5 bases and J by 2 bases, and 18 bases separated the two germline ends. Germline V gene data show CDR1 as LNHDA and CDR2 as SQIVND (reference sequence). The length of the CDR3 is 16 residues.

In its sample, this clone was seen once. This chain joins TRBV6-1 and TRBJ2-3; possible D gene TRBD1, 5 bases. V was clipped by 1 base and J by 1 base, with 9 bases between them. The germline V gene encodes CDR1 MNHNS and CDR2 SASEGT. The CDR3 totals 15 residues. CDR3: CASSEVGEGTDTQYF. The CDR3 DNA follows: TGTGCCAGCAGTGAAGTAGGGGAAGGCACAGATACGCAGTATTTT.

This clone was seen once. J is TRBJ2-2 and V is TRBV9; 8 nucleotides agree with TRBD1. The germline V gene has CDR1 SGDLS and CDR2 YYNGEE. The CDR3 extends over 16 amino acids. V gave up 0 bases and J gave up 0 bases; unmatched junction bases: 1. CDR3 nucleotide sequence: TGTGCCAGCAGCGTAGAGGGACAGGCGAACACCGGGGAGCTGTTTTTT. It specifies CASSVEGQANTGELFF.

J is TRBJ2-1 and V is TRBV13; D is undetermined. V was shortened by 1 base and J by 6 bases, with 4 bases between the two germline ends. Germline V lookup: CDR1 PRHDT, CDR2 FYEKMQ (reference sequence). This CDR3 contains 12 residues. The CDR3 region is CASSLVRNEQFF. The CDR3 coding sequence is TGTGCCAGCAGCTTAGTGCGCAATGAGCAGTTCTTC.

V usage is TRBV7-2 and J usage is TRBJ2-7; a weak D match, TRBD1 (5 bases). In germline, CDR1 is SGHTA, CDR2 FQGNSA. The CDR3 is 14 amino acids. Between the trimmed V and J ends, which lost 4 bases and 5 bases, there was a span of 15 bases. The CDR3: CASSSPIPGHEQYF. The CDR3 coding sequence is TGTGCCAGCAGCTCTCCAATCCCAGGGCACGAGCAGTACTTC.

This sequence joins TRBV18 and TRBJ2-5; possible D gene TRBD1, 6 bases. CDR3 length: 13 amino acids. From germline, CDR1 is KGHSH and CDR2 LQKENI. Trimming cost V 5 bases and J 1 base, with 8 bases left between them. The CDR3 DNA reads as TGTGCCAGCTCAAGGACAGTCCAAGAGACCCAGTACTTC. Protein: CASSRTVQETQYF.

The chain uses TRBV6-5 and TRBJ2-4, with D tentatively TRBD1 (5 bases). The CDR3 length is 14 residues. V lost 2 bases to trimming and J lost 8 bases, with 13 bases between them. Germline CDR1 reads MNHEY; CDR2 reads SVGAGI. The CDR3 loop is CASSYGQGVDIQYF. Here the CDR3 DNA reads TGTGCCAGCAGTTACGGGCAGGGTGTCGACATTCAGTACTTC.

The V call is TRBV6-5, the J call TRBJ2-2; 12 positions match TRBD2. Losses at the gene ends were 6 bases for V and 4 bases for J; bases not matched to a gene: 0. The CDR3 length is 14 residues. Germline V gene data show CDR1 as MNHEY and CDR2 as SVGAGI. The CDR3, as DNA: TGTGCCAGCAGACTAGCGGGGGGCACCGGGGAGCTGTTTTTT. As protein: CASRLAGGTGELFF.

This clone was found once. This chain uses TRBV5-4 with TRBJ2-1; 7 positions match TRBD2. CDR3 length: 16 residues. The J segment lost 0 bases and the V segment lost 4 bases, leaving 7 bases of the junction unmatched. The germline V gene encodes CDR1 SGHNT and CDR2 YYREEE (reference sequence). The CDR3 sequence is CASSGNGGSSYNEQFF. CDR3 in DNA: TGTGCCAGCAGCGGTAACGGGGGGAGCTCCTACAATGAGCAGTTCTTC.